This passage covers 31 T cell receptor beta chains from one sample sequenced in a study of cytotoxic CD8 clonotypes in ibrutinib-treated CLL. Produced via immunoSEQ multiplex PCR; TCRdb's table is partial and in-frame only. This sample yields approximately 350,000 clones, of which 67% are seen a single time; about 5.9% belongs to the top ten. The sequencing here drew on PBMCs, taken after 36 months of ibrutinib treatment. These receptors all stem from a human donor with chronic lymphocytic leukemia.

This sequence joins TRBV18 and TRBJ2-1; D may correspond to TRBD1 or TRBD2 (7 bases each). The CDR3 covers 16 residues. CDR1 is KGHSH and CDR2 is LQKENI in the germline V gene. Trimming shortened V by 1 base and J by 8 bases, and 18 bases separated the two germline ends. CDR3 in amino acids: CASSPRGGQWQYEQFF. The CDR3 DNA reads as TGTGCCAGCTCACCACGGGGGGGACAGTGGCAATATGAGCAGTTCTTC.

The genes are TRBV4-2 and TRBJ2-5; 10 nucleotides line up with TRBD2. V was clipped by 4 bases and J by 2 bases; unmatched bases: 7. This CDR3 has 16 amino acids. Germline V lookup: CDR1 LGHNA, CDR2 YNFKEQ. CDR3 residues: CASSPLAGGLQETQYF. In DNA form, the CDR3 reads TGTGCCAGCAGCCCGTTAGCGGGGGGTCTACAAGAGACCCAGTACTTC.

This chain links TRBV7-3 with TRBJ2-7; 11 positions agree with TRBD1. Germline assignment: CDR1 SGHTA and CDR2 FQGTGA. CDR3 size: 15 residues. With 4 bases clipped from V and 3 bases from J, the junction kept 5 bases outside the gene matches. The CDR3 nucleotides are TGTGCCAGCAGCTATGGGACAGGGGGAAACTACGAGCAGTACTTC. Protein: CASSYGTGGNYEQYF.

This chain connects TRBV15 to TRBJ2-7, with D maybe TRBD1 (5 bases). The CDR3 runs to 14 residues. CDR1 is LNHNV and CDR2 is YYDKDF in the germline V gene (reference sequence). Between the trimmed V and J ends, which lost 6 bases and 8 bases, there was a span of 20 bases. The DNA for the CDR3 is TGTGCCACCAGGAACCCTGCTTTGGGGCCCCAGCAGTACTTC. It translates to CATRNPALGPQQYF.

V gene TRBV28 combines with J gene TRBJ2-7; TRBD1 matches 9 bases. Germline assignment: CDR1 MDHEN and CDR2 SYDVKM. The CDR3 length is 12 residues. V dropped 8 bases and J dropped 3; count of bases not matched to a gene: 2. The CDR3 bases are TGTGCCAGCCGGGACAGGGACTACGAGCAGTACTTC. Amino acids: CASRDRDYEQYF.

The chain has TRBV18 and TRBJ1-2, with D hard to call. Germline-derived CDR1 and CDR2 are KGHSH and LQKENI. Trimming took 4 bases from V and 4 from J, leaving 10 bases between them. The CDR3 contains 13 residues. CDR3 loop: CASSHWERYGYTF. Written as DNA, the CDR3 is TGTGCCAGCTCACACTGGGAACGCTATGGCTACACCTTC.

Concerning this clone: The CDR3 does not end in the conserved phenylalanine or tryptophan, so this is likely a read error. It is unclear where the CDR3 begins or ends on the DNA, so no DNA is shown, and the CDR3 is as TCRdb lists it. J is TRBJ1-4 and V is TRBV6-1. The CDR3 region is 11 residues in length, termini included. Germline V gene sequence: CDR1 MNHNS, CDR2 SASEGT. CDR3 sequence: CASSTPGGQKV.

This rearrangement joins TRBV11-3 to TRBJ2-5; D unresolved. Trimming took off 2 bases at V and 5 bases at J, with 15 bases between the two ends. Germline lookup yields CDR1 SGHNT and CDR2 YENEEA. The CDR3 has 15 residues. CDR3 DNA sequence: TGTGCCAGCAGCTTAAGGGCACGACTCTCGGAGACCCAGTACTTC. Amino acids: CASSLRARLSETQYF.

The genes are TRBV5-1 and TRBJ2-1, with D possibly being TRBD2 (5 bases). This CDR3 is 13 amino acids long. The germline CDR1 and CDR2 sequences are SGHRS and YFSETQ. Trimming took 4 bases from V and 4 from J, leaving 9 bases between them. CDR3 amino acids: CASSPGLYNEQFF. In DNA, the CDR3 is TGCGCCAGCAGCCCCGGACTTTACAATGAGCAGTTCTTC.

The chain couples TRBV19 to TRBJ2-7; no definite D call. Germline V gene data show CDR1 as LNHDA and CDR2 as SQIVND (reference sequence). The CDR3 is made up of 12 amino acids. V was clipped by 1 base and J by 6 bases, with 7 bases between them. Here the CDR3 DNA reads TGTGCCAGTAGTATAGCGGTTGGCGAGCAGTACTTC. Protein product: CASSIAVGEQYF.

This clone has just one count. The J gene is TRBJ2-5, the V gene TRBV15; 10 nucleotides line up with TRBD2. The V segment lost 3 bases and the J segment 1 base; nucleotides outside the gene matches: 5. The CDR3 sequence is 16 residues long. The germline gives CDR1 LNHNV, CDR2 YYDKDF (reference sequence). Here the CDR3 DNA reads TGTGCCACCAGCAGCACCGGGACTAGCGTCCAAGAGACCCAGTACTTC. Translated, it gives CATSSTGTSVQETQYF.

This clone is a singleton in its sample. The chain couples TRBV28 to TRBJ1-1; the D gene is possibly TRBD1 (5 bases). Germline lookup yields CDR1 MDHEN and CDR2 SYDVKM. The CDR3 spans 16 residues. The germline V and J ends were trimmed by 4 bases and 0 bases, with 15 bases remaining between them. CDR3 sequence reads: CASSSGGRSMNTEAFF. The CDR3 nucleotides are TGTGCCAGCAGTTCGGGGGGACGGTCCATGAACACTGAAGCTTTCTTT.

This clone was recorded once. The CDR3 coding sequence is TGTGCCAGCAGCGTAGTAGAGGGCAGGGTTAGTGGCTACACCTTC. Its protein product is CASSVVEGRVSGYTF. This chain connects TRBV9 to TRBJ1-2; D is perhaps TRBD1 (5 bases). The CDR3 is 15 residues long. V dropped 0 bases and J dropped 7 bases, with 16 bases sitting between them. Germline CDR1 reads SGDLS; CDR2 reads YYNGEE.

This chain's CDR3 is CASSPYIEAYEQYF. The CDR3 nucleotides read TGTGCCAGCAGCCCGTACATCGAGGCCTACGAGCAGTACTTC. The chain recombines TRBV7-9 with TRBJ2-7; D is uncertain. V was pared by 5 bases and J by 2 bases, with 13 bases between. The germline CDR1 and CDR2 sequences are SEHNR and FQNEAQ (reference sequence). The CDR3 length is 14 residues.

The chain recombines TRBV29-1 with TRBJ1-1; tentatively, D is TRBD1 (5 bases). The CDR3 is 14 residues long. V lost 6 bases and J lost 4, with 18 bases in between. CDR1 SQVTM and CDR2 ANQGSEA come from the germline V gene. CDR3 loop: CSVAGGGHLTEAFF. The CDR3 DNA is TGCAGCGTCGCCGGGGGAGGGCACCTCACTGAAGCTTTCTTT.

CDR3 protein: CSVEQGRYEQYF. CDR3 in DNA: TGCAGCGTTGAACAGGGAAGGTACGAGCAGTACTTC. The V call is TRBV29-1, the J call TRBJ2-7; perhaps TRBD1 as D (5 bases). CDR3 length: 12 residues. The ends were cut back, 2 bases at V and 4 bases at J, with 9 bases in the middle. CDR1 is SQVTM and CDR2 is ANQGSEA in the germline V gene.

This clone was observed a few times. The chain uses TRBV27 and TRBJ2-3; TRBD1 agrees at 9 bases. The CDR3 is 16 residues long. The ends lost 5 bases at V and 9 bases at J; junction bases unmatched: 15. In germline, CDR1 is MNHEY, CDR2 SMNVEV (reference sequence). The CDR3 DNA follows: TGTGCCAGCAGTCCCTCGGAGGACAGGGGAACGTGGACGCAGTATTTT. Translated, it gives CASSPSEDRGTWTQYF.

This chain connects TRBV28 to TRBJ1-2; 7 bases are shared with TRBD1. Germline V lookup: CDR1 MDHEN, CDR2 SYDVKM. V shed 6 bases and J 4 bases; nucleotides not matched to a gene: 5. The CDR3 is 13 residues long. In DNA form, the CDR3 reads TGTGCCAGCAGCGGAGACAGGGTCTATGGCTACACCTTC. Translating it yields CASSGDRVYGYTF.

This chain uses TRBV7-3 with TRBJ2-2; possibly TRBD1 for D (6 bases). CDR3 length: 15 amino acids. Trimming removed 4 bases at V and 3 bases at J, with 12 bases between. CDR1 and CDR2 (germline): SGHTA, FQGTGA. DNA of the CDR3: TGTGCCAGCAGCTCCACAGGGTACGACACCGGGGAGCTGTTTTTT. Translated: CASSSTGYDTGELFF.

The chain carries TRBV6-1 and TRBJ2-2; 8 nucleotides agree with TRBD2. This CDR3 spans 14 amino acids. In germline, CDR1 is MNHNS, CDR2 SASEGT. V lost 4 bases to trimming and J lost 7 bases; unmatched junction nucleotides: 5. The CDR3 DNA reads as TGTGCCAGCAGTGTGCGGGAGGTCGGCGGGGAGCTGTTTTTT. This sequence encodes CASSVREVGGELFF.

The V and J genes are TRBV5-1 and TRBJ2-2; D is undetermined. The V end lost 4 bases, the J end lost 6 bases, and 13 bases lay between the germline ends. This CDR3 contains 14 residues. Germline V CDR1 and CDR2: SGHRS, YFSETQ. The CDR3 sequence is CASSLRSPPGELFF. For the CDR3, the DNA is TGCGCCAGCAGCCTTAGATCTCCCCCCGGGGAGCTGTTTTTT.

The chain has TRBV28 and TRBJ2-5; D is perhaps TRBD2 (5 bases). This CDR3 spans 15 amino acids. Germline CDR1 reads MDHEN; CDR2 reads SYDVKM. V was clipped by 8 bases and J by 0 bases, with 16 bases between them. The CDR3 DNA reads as TGTGCCAGCTGCGTGAGGCTAGCAGACCAAGAGACCCAGTACTTC. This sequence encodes CASCVRLADQETQYF.

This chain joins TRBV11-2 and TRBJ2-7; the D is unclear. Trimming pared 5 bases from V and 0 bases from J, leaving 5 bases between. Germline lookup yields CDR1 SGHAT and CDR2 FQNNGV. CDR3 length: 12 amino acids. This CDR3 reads CASSAPSYEQYF. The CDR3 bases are TGTGCCAGCAGCGCTCCCTCCTACGAGCAGTACTTC.

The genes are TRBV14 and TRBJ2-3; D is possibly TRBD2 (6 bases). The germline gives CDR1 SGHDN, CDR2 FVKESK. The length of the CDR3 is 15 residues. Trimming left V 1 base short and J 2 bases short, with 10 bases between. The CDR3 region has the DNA TGTGCCAGCAGCCAAGTCGGAGGGCTCACAGATACGCAGTATTTT. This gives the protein CASSQVGGLTDTQYF.

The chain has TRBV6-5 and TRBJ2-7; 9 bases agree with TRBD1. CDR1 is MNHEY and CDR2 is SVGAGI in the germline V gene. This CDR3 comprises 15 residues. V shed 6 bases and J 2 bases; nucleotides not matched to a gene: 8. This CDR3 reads CASSPLDRGTYEQYF. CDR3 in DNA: TGTGCCAGCAGCCCCCTAGACAGGGGGACCTACGAGCAGTACTTC.

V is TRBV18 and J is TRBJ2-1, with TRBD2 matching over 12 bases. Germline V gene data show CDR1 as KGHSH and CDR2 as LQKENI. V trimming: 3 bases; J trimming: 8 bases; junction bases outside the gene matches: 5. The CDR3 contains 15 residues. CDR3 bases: TGTGCCAGCTCACCGGGGACTAGCGGGTCCCATGAGCAGTTCTTC. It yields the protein CASSPGTSGSHEQFF.

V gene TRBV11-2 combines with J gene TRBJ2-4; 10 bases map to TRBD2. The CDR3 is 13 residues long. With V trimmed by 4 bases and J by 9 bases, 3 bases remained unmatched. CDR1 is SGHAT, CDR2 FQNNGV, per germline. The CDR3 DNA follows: TGTGCCAGCAGCTCTAGCGGGAGAGGCATTCAGTACTTC. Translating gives CASSSSGRGIQYF.

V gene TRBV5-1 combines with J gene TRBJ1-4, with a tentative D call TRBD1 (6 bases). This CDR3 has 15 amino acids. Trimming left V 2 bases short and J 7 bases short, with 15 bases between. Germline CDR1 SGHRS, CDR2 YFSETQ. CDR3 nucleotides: TGCGCCAGCAGCTTATCGGGGCAGGGGTTTGAAAAACTGTTTTTT. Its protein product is CASSLSGQGFEKLFF.

The CDR3 coding sequence is TGTGCCAGCTCACCACCAAATCAGGGAGGCACTGAAGCTTTCTTT. Translated: CASSPPNQGGTEAFF. V and J are TRBV18 and TRBJ1-1, with D perhaps TRBD1 (5 bases). The CDR3 has 15 residues. V was clipped by 0 bases and J by 4 bases, with 12 bases between them. Germline V gene lookup returns CDR1 KGHSH and CDR2 LQKENI. The variable domain in full, completed from reference TRBV18 and TRBJ1-1, reads NAGVMQNPRHLVRRRGQEARLRCSPMKGHSHVYWYRQLPEEGLKFMVYLQKENIIDESGMPKERFSAEFPKEGPSILRIQQVVRGDSAAYFCASSPPNQGGTEAFFGQGTRLTVV.

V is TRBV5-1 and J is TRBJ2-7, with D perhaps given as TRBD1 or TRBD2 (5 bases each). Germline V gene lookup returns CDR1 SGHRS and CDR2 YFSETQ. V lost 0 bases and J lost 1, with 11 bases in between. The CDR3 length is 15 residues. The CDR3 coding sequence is TGCGCCAGCAGCTTGGGTTTGGGACGGTCCTACGAGCAGTACTTC. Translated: CASSLGLGRSYEQYF.

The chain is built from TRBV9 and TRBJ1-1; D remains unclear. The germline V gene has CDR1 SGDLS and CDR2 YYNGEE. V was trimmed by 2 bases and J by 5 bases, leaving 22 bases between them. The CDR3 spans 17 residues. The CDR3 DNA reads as TGTGCCAGCAGCGTCGGGCCAAGGGCAAGGGATGGAACTGAAGCTTTCTTT. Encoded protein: CASSVGPRARDGTEAFF.